This T cell receptor (beta chain) was sequenced for a study of T cell responses to AZD1222 COVID-19 vaccine. The protocol was immunoSEQ multiplex PCR, while the TCRdb copy is restricted to in-frame clones and leaves out a portion. In the table there are 150,000 to 200,000 clones, 94% of which are singletons. V lost 5 bases to trimming and J lost 1 base, with 14 bases between them. The CDR3 runs to 15 residues. Per germline, CDR1 MGHRA and CDR2 YSYEKL. In its sample, this clone was seen once. The chain couples TRBV4-1 to TRBJ1-1; D is uncertain. The sample was peripheral blood, taken 28 days after the second AZD1222 dose. The receptor was derived from an adult who received the AZD1222 COVID-19 vaccine. In nucleotides, the CDR3 is TGCGCCAGCAGCTCCCCAGATCGGGGGAACACTGAAGCTTTCTTT. This codes for CASSSPDRGNTEAFF.